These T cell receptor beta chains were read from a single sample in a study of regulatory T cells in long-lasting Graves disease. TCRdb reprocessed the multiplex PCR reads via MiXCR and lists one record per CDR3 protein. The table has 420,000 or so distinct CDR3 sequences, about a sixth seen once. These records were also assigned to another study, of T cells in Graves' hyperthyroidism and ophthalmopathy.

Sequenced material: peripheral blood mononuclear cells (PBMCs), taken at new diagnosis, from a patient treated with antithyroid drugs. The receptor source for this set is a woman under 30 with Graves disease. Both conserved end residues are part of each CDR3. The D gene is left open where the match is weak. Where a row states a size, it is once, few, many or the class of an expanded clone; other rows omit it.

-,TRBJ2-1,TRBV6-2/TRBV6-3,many,CASSPRHYNEQFF,TGTGCCAGCAGTCCCCGTCACTACAATGAGCAGTTCTTC
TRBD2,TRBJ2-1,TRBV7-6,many,CASSLAGSGRSHEQFF,TGTGCCAGCAGCTTAGCAGGTAGCGGGAGATCACATGAGCAGTTCTTC
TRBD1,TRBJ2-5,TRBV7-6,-,CASSLTPRTGGETQYF,TGTGCCAGCAGCTTAACCCCTCGGACAGGGGGTGAGACCCAGTACTTC
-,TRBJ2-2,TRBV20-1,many,CSARPLGHTNTGELFF,TGCAGTGCTAGACCCCTGGGACACACCAACACCGGGGAGCTGTTTTTT
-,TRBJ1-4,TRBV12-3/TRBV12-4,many,CASRQTGVNEKLFF,TGTGCCAGCAGGCAGACAGGAGTTAATGAAAAACTGTTTTTT
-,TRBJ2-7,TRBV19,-,CASSIRSRGSYEQYF,TGTGCCAGTAGTATAAGGAGCCGGGGCTCCTACGAGCAGTACTTC
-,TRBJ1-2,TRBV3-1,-,CASSQDLGAYGYTF,TGTGCCAGCAGCCAAGATTTGGGGGCCTATGGCTACACCTTC
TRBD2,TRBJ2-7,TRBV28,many,CASSLTSGNEQYF,TGTGCCAGCAGTTTGACTAGCGGAAACGAGCAGTACTTC
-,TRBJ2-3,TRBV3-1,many,CASSQRDFTTDTQYF,TGTGCCAGCAGCCAACGGGACTTCACCACAGATACGCAGTATTTT
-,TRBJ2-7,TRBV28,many,CASSLSDVAGEQYF,TGTGCCAGCAGTTTATCGGACGTGGCGGGAGAGCAGTACTTC
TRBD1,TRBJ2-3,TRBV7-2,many,CASRRGQSSTDTQYF,TGTGCCAGCAGGAGGGGGCAGTCTAGCACAGATACGCAGTATTTT
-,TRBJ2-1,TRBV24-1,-,CATTNWRNEQFF,TGTGCCACCACCAATTGGAGGAATGAGCAGTTCTTC
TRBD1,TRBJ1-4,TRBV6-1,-,CASRKQGANEKLFF,TGTGCCAGCAGAAAACAGGGGGCTAATGAAAAACTGTTTTTT
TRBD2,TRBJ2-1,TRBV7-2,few,CASSLDTGGAVIYNEQFF,TGTGCCAGCAGCTTAGATACGGGGGGAGCTGTGATTTACAATGAGCAGTTCTTC
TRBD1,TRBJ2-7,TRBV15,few,CATSRSHPGQGHEQYF,TGTGCCACCAGCAGATCACATCCGGGACAGGGCCACGAGCAGTACTTC
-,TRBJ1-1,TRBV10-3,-,CAISEDRIKAFF,TGTGCCATCAGTGAGGACAGAATCAAAGCTTTCTTT
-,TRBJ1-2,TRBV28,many,CASSPVDRPPGYTF,TGTGCCAGCAGTCCCGTAGACAGGCCTCCGGGCTACACCTTC
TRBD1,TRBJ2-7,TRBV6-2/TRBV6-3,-,CASSEVARTGGNEQYF,TGTGCCAGCAGTGAAGTTGCGAGGACAGGGGGCAACGAGCAGTACTTC
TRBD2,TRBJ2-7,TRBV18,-,CASSPREGLSYEQYF,TGTGCCAGCTCACCTCGGGAGGGCTTATCCTACGAGCAGTACTTC
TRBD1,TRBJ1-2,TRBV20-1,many,CSAPRGDRGLRANYGYTF,TGCAGTGCTCCTCGCGGAGACAGGGGACTACGAGCTAACTATGGCTACACCTTC
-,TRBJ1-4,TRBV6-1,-,CASSEGSGSEKLFF,TGTGCCAGCAGTGAGGGGAGCGGGAGTGAAAAACTGTTTTTT
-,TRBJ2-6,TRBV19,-,CATRRSFSGANVLTF,TGTGCCACCAGGAGAAGTTTCTCTGGGGCCAACGTCCTGACTTTC
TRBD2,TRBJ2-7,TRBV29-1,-,CSVEGGLDGEQYF,TGCAGCGTTGAAGGAGGACTAGATGGTGAGCAGTACTTC
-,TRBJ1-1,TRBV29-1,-,CSVGVVGTEAFF,TGCAGCGTGGGGGTCGTTGGCACTGAAGCTTTCTTT
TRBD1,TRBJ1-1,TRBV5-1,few,CASHRDRLNTEAFF,TGCGCCAGCCACAGGGACAGACTGAACACTGAAGCTTTCTTT
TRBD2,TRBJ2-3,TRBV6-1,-,CASSDPIPRTSGRATDTQYF,TGTGCCAGCAGTGACCCTATACCCCGGACTAGCGGGAGGGCCACAGATACGCAGTATTTT